These 27 T cell receptor beta chains share one sample of origin, sequenced in a study of CD8+CD57+ T cells in acquired aplastic anemia listed by TCRdb under 2018. TCRdb shows the sequencer as Illumina HiSeq 2000. Genomic DNA was used as template for profiling of TCR beta VDJ combinations and CDR3 sequences. TCRdb took the public reads, trimmed them with fastp at Q25, ran MiXCR for clone calling and kept in-frame beta chains. Each CDR3 protein appears once, grouped with its most common genes and DNA. Recorded for this sample are approximately 160,000 distinct CDR3 sequences; less than 60% of them occurred a single time. The biggest ten clones account for 3.2% of the sample. The patients picked for sequencing were ones in whom flow cytometry had shown an expansion of CD8+CD57+ cells. Material for sequencing was sorted CD4+, CD8+, or CD8+CD57+ T cells (not recorded which) from PBMCs. The receptors derive from a human donor with aplastic anemia.

For this clonotype: One junction end does not reproduce the germline sequence, and a read error may be involved. The V and J genes are TRBV11-3 and TRBJ2-2; weak D call: TRBD2 (5 bases). CDR3 length: 13 residues. Germline V CDR1 and CDR2: SGHNT, YENEEA. The CDR3 coding sequence is TGTGCCGGCAGCCGGGGAAACACCGGGGAGCTGTTTTTT. This codes for CAGSRGNTGELFF.

The chain has TRBV19 and TRBJ2-5; D is possibly TRBD1 (7 bases). V gave up 5 bases and J gave up 1 base, with 11 bases separating them. This CDR3 comprises 14 residues. Germline CDR1 reads LNHDA; CDR2 reads SQIVND (reference sequence). DNA for the CDR3: TGTGCCAGTAGTCCAGGGGGGCCCCAAGAGACCCAGTACTTC. Protein: CASSPGGPQETQYF.

This clonotype was observed at least ten times. J is TRBJ2-5 and V is TRBV2; TRBD1 agrees at 7 bases. CDR1 and CDR2 from the germline V gene are SNHLY and FYNNEI. The ends lost 6 bases at V and 5 bases at J; junction bases unmatched: 6. The CDR3 has 13 amino acids. CDR3: CASSKTGRETQYF. The DNA of the CDR3 is TGTGCCAGCAGCAAGACAGGGCGTGAGACCCAGTACTTC.

The chain links TRBV7-9 to TRBJ2-7; maybe TRBD1 (6 bases). Germline CDR1 reads SEHNR; CDR2 reads FQNEAQ (reference sequence). The CDR3 has 12 residues. V lost 6 bases and J lost 5, with 11 bases in between. Here the CDR3 reads CASSRNRDEQYF. The CDR3 DNA follows: TGTGCCAGCAGTCGAAACAGGGACGAGCAGTACTTC.

The chain recombines TRBV12-3 or TRBV12-4 with TRBJ1-6, with D possibly being TRBD1 (6 bases). This CDR3 contains 13 residues. V was trimmed by 5 bases and J by 8 bases, leaving 10 bases between them. The CDR3 loop reads CASSGQSYSPLHF. As DNA, the CDR3 is TGTGCCAGCAGTGGACAGTCTTATTCACCCCTCCACTTT.

This clonotype was recorded at least ten times. The gene calls are TRBV6-1 and TRBJ1-4; D is ambiguous. V was shortened by 7 bases and J by 0 bases, with 12 bases between the two germline ends. Per the germline V gene, CDR1 is MNHNS and CDR2 is SASEGT. The CDR3 has 15 amino acids. The CDR3 reads CASTMGSATNEKLFF. The CDR3 DNA follows: TGTGCCAGCACCATGGGCTCCGCAACTAATGAAAAACTGTTTTTT.

This clonotype was found many times. The chain couples TRBV7-2 to TRBJ2-2; no definite D call. CDR3 length: 14 residues. Looked up from germline, CDR1 is SGHTA and CDR2 is FQGNSA. V lost 4 bases to trimming and J lost 0 bases, with 6 bases between them. The CDR3 DNA reads as TGTGCCAGCAGCTCCACAACGAACACCGGGGAGCTGTTTTTT. Encoded protein: CASSSTTNTGELFF.

The rearrangement joins TRBV7-8 to TRBJ2-1; D might be TRBD2 (6 bases). The CDR3 spans 14 residues. Germline V CDR1 and CDR2: SGHVS, FQNEAQ. The V end lost 5 bases, the J end lost 8 bases, and 16 bases lay between the germline ends. The CDR3 nucleotides read TGTGCCAGCAGCCCCCTCCCGGGGGACGATGAGCAGTTCTTC. Its protein is CASSPLPGDDEQFF. The entire variable domain, with the rest obtained from reference TRBV7-8 and TRBJ2-1, is as follows: GAGVSQSPRYKVAKRGQDVALRCDPISGHVSLFWYQQALGQGPEFLTYFQNEAQLDKSGLPSDRFFAERPEGSVSTLKIQRTQQEDSAVYLCASSPLPGDDEQFFGPGTRLTVL.

V and J are TRBV2 and TRBJ1-2; 7 bases align to TRBD1. The CDR3 consists of 13 residues. The junction had 7 bases not matched to a gene; V was cut back by 5 bases and J by 7 bases. CDR1 is SNHLY and CDR2 is FYNNEI in the germline V gene. CDR3 in DNA: TGTGCCAGCAGTAGGGGAACAGGGGCTGGCTACACCTTC. Translated, it gives CASSRGTGAGYTF.

The genes are TRBV24-1 and TRBJ2-1; the match to TRBD1 covers 7 bases. Germline V gives CDR1 KGHDR, CDR2 SFDVKD. Trimming at V came to 3 bases and at J to 10 bases, leaving 8 bases not matched to a gene. This CDR3 spans 14 amino acids. The CDR3 region has the DNA TGTGCCACCAGTGATCCTTACAGGGGCGGAGAGCAGTTCTTC. Protein product: CATSDPYRGGEQFF.

J is TRBJ1-2 and V is TRBV19, with D unresolved. CDR3 length equals 14 residues. The germline V gene encodes CDR1 LNHDA and CDR2 SQIVND (reference sequence). Trimming pared 3 bases from V and 4 bases from J, leaving 12 bases between. The CDR3 DNA sequence: TGTGCCAGTAGTATCCAGGAACAGATCTATGGCTACACCTTC. Its protein is CASSIQEQIYGYTF. The whole variable domain, remainder taken from reference TRBV19 and TRBJ1-2, is DGGITQSPKYLFRKEGQNVTLSCEQNLNHDAMYWYRQDPGQGLRLIYYSQIVNDFQKGDIAEGYSVSREKKESFPLTVTSAQKNPTAFYLCASSIQEQIYGYTFGSGTRLTVV.

The table lists this clonotype with many counts. A junction boundary mismatches the germline segment, possibly from a read error. This chain uses TRBV5-1 with TRBJ1-4, with D perhaps TRBD1 (5 bases). The germline gives CDR1 SGHRS, CDR2 YFSETQ. The CDR3 has 14 amino acids. The CDR3, as DNA: TGTGCCAGCAGCCGGGGGACTCCTAATGAAAAACTGTTTTTT. It translates to CASSRGTPNEKLFF. The variable domain in full, completed from reference TRBV5-1 and TRBJ1-4, reads KAGVTQTPRYLIKTRGQQVTLSCSPISGHRSVSWYQQTPGQGLQFLFEYFSETQRNKGNFPGRFSGRQFSNSRSEMNVSTLELGDSALYLCASSRGTPNEKLFFGSGTQLSVL.

The chain is built from TRBV25-1 and TRBJ2-1, with D maybe TRBD1 (6 bases). Between the trimmed V and J ends, which lost 6 bases and 8 bases, there was a span of 23 bases. Germline lookup yields CDR1 MGHDK and CDR2 SYGVNS. The CDR3 has 16 amino acids. For the CDR3, the DNA is TGTGCCAGCAGCCCGGACAGCTTTGGGGCCAGAGATGAGCAGTTCTTC. It is translated as CASSPDSFGARDEQFF.

Comment on this clonotype: A read error is possible here, since a much larger clone lies one base away. V and J are TRBV5-5 and TRBJ1-5, with D perhaps TRBD1 (5 bases). This CDR3 has 16 residues. Germline V gives CDR1 SGHKS, CDR2 YYEKEE (reference sequence). As DNA, the CDR3 is TGTACCAGCAGCTTGACGGGGAGGACAAGCAATCAGCCCCAGCATTTT. Its protein product is CTSSLTGRTSNQPQHF.

The rearrangement uses TRBV29-1 and TRBJ1-2, with D perhaps matching TRBD1 (5 bases). The CDR3 covers 13 residues. Trimming left V 6 bases short and J 8 bases short, with 19 bases between. Germline-derived CDR1 and CDR2 are SQVTM and ANQGSEA. CDR3 loop: CSVAGGGTGGYTF. The CDR3 bases are TGCAGCGTGGCCGGGGGGGGAACGGGGGGCTACACCTTC.

This clonotype was seen ten or more times. The chain employs TRBV11-2 and TRBJ2-3, with D maybe TRBD2 (6 bases). In germline, CDR1 is SGHAT, CDR2 FQNNGV. V dropped 3 bases and J dropped 1 base, with 17 bases sitting between them. There are 17 residues in the CDR3. CDR3: CASSFPIGGRGTDTQYF. The CDR3 DNA reads TGTGCCAGCAGCTTCCCTATCGGAGGGAGAGGCACAGATACGCAGTATTTT.

In this sample, this clonotype turned up many times. The chain combines TRBV7-6 with TRBJ2-1; TRBD2 agrees at 11 bases. This CDR3 is 18 amino acids long. Unmatched junction bases numbered 16, after V lost 5 bases and J lost 7 bases. Germline lookup yields CDR1 SGHVS and CDR2 FNYEAQ. The CDR3 bases are TGTGCCAGCAGCACCCAAGCCCCCCTAGCGGGGGGTGGTAATGAGCAGTTCTTC. The encoded protein is CASSTQAPLAGGGNEQFF.

The V call is TRBV25-1, the J call TRBJ1-1; the match to TRBD1 covers 9 bases. Germline V lookup: CDR1 MGHDK, CDR2 SYGVNS. Trimming took 3 bases from V and 1 from J; bases not matched to a gene: 9. The CDR3 loop spans 17 amino acids. The CDR3 nucleotides read TGTGCCAGCAGTGAGTCTCCGGGACAGGGTTCGAACACTGAAGCTTTCTTT. Translating gives CASSESPGQGSNTEAFF.

The chain employs TRBV7-3 and TRBJ2-5, with D unresolved. V was cut by 5 bases and J by 5 bases, with 15 bases left in between. This CDR3 is 14 amino acids long. Germline V gene sequence: CDR1 SGHTA, CDR2 FQGTGA. The CDR3 reads CASSRQSGGETQYF. The CDR3 DNA is TGTGCCAGCAGCCGCCAGTCCGGTGGGGAGACCCAGTACTTC.

This clonotype was detected many times. The chain joins TRBV4-2 to TRBJ1-1; a weak D match, TRBD1 (5 bases). Germline CDR1 LGHNA, CDR2 YNFKEQ. The CDR3 has 13 amino acids. V was pared by 3 bases and J by 4 bases, with 9 bases between. CDR3 region: CASSHVGGTEAFF. The CDR3 region has the DNA TGTGCCAGCAGCCACGTGGGGGGCACTGAAGCTTTCTTT.

This chain joins TRBV25-1 and TRBJ2-7; possibly TRBD1 for D (5 bases). Germline V gene sequence: CDR1 MGHDK, CDR2 SYGVNS. The CDR3 loop spans 17 amino acids. Trimming left V 4 bases short and J 0 bases short, with 19 bases between. The CDR3, as DNA: TGTGCCAGCAGTGCTAGAGTTGGGGCCTTTAGCTCCTACGAGCAGTACTTC. This gives the protein CASSARVGAFSSYEQYF.

This clonotype has at least ten counts. The rearrangement uses TRBV18 and TRBJ1-2; unclear D gene. Trimming pared 3 bases from V and 4 bases from J, leaving 12 bases between. Germline CDR1 reads KGHSH; CDR2 reads LQKENI. The CDR3 has 14 amino acids. CDR3 bases: TGTGCCAGCTCACCGGGCGGAAACCTCTATGGCTACACCTTC. It codes for CASSPGGNLYGYTF. The full variable domain, in which reference TRBV18 and TRBJ1-2 provide the parts outside the CDR3, is NAGVMQNPRHLVRRRGQEARLRCSPMKGHSHVYWYRQLPEEGLKFMVYLQKENIIDESGMPKERFSAEFPKEGPSILRIQQVVRGDSAAYFCASSPGGNLYGYTFGSGTRLTVV.

This clonotype was found many times. The genes are TRBV4-1 and TRBJ1-5, with D unclear. Per the germline V gene, CDR1 is MGHRA and CDR2 is YSYEKL. V shed 1 base and J shed 0 bases, with 7 bases lying between them. The CDR3 sequence is 15 residues long. CDR3 in DNA: TGCGCCAGCAGCCAAGTACAAGGTAGCAATCAGCCCCAGCATTTT. Encoded protein: CASSQVQGSNQPQHF.

The V and J genes are TRBV2 and TRBJ1-2; D gene unclear. The CDR3 runs 13 residues. Germline V gene data show CDR1 as SNHLY and CDR2 as FYNNEI. Trimming cost V 5 bases and J 2 bases, with 9 bases left between them. CDR3 protein: CASSLFRNYGYTF. CDR3 coding DNA: TGTGCCAGCAGTTTATTCCGAAACTATGGCTACACCTTC.

Concerning this clonotype: A much larger clone differs from this one at a single base, so this may be a read error. The rearrangement uses TRBV12-3 or TRBV12-4 and TRBJ1-2, with 7 bases that match TRBD1. This CDR3 is 14 amino acids long. The CDR3 reads CASSLTGVVYGCTF. Here the CDR3 DNA reads TGTGCCAGCAGTCTTACAGGGGTCGTCTATGGCTGCACCTTC.

As to this clonotype: In this CDR3 the conserved last residue, phenylalanine or tryptophan, is missing, so a read error is likely. Here the CDR3 reads CASSLGTYEQYL. In nucleotides, the CDR3 is TGTGCCAGCAGCTTAGGTACCTACGAGCAGTACCTC. V is TRBV7-9 and J is TRBJ2-7; no firm D call. Per the germline V gene, CDR1 is SEHNR and CDR2 is FQNEAQ (reference sequence). The length of the CDR3 is 12 residues. V dropped 1 base and J dropped 2 bases, with 3 bases sitting between them.

This clonotype was detected ten times or more. This chain joins TRBV7-3 and TRBJ1-1; maybe TRBD1 (5 bases). The CDR3 runs to 14 residues. CDR1 SGHTA and CDR2 FQGTGA come from the germline V gene. V was pared by 5 bases and J by 6 bases, with 16 bases between. The chain's CDR3 is CASSVTPAGAEAFF. CDR3 DNA: TGTGCCAGCAGCGTTACCCCCGCGGGGGCTGAAGCTTTCTTT.